This TCR beta chain emerged from a study of T cell responses to AZD1222 COVID-19 vaccine. Study outcomes and limitations: The span of vaccine-associated CD4 TCRs extended across spike, with dominance at 160-218 and 743-854. Nearly half of spike-specific TCRs reportedly target unmutated variant regions.

About this clone itself: What it binds is not known. One junction end does not reproduce the germline sequence, and a read error may be involved.

TCRdb's table, derived via immunoSEQ multiplex PCR, lists solely in-frame clones and lacks some. The sample has roughly 100,000 clones; roughly 91% are singletons. Germline-derived CDR1 and CDR2 are GTSNPN and SVGIG (reference sequence). CDR3 size: 12 residues. The chain has TRBV30 and TRBJ2-3; 9 nucleotides agree with TRBD1. This receptor was identified in an adult in good health. The sample consisted of peripheral blood, taken on day 0 of AZD1222 vaccination. The CDR3 sequence: CAWSVGSGQGNF. For the CDR3, the DNA is TGTGCCTGGAGTGTGGGGTCGGGACAGGGTAATTTT.